The clone carrying this T cell receptor (beta chain) appeared once. Its antigen is currently unknown. The CDR3 loop spans 13 amino acids. Germline CDR1 is SEHNR and CDR2 is FQNEAQ (reference sequence). Deletions cut 5 bases from V and 7 bases from J, with 9 bases between. This record comes from a study of siplizumab effects on memory and regulatory T cells. Profiling relied on immunoSEQ multiplex PCR, and the TCRdb table lists in-frame clones only, not all of them. The sample includes approximately 100,000 clones, about 93% of them seen just once. Findings and caveats of the study: A significant reduction in alloreactive sequences traceable to unstimulated CD4+ memory cells was produced by siplizumab. Left unconfirmed was the suppressive function of proliferating Tregs from siplizumab cultures. Most proliferating CD4+ or CD8+ clones, roughly 75-95%, had no naive or memory assignment. With siplizumab, Treg-derived clones averaged about 70% of mappable alloreactive CD4+ clones, versus around 28% in controls.

The clonotype was recovered from a human donor in good health. The chain has TRBV7-9 and TRBJ1-6; maybe TRBD1 (5 bases). Sample: Tregs sorted from blood. CDR3: CASSPGGNSPLHF. Written as DNA, the CDR3 is TGTGCCAGCAGCCCGGGGGGGAATTCACCCCTCCACTTT.